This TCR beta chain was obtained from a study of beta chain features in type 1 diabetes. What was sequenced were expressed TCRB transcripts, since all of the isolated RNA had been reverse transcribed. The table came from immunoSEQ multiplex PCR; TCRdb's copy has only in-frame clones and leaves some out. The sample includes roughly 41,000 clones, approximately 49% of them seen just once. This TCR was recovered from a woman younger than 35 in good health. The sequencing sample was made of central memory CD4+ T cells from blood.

The CDR3 region is CASSEGGQVLYGYTF. CDR3 in DNA: TGTGCCAGCAGTGAAGGGGGACAGGTCCTCTATGGCTACACCTTC. V gene TRBV2 combines with J gene TRBJ1-2, with TRBD1 identical over 8 bases. This CDR3 is 15 amino acids long. Per the germline V gene, CDR1 is SNHLY and CDR2 is FYNNEI. The J segment lost 4 bases and the V segment lost 1 base, leaving 5 bases of the junction unmatched.